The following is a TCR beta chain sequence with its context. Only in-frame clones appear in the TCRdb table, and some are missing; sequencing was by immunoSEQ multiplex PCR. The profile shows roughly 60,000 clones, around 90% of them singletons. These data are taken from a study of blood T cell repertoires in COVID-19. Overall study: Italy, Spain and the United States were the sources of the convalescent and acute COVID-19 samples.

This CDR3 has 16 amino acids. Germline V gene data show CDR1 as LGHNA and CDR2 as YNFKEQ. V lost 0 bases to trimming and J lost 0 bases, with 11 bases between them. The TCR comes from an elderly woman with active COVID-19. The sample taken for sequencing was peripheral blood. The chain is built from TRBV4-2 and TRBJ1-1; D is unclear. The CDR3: CASSQDSYSLNTEAFF. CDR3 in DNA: TGTGCCAGCAGCCAAGATAGTTATAGCTTGAACACTGAAGCTTTCTTT.